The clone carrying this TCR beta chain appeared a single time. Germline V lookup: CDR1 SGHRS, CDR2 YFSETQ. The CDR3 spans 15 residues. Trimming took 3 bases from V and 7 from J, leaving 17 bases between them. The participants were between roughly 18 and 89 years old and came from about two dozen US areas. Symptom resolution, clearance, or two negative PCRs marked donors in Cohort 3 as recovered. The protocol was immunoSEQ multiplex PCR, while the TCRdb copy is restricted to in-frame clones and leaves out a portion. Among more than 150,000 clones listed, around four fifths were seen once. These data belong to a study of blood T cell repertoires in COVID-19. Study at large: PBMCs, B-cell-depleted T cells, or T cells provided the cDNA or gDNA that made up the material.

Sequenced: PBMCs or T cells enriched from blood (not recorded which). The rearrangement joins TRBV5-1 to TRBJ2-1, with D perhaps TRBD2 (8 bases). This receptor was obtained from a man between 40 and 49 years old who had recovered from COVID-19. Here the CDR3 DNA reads TGCGCCAGCAGCTCAGGGGGACTAGATAGGAATGAGCAGTTCTTC. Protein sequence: CASSSGGLDRNEQFF.